Sequencing of this T cell receptor beta chain was carried out in a study of low-dose radiotherapy and immunotherapy resistance in tumors. CDR3 size: 13 residues. The V end was cut by 5 bases, the J end by 0 bases, with 9 bases between. Germline CDR1 SGHRS, CDR2 YFSETQ. This clonotype was counted only a few times. Alpha and beta chains were covered, as first-strand cDNA relied on TRAV- and TRBV-specific primers. TCR amplification used approximately 19 PCR cycles, a constant-region primer and a V-primer adapter. TCRdb itself ran the reads through MiXCR, one entry per CDR3 protein. Among 9,500 to 15,000 distinct CDR3 sequences listed, roughly 71% were seen once.

The receptor's source is a human donor with advanced metastatic prostate, ovarian, gallbladder or colorectal cancer (not recorded which). This table probably holds off-target reads from a library built for another chain. This chain connects TRBV5-1 to TRBJ2-7; D perhaps matches TRBD1 (6 bases). CDR3: CASRQGSSYEQYF. In DNA form, the CDR3 reads TGCGCCAGCAGACAGGGAAGCTCCTACGAGCAGTACTTC. The full variable domain, its missing parts supplied by reference TRBV5-1 and TRBJ2-7, is KAGVTQTPRYLIKTRGQQVTLSCSPISGHRSVSWYQQTPGQGLQFLFEYFSETQRNKGNFPGRFSGRQFSNSRSEMNVSTLELGDSALYLCASRQGSSYEQYFGPGTRLTVT.